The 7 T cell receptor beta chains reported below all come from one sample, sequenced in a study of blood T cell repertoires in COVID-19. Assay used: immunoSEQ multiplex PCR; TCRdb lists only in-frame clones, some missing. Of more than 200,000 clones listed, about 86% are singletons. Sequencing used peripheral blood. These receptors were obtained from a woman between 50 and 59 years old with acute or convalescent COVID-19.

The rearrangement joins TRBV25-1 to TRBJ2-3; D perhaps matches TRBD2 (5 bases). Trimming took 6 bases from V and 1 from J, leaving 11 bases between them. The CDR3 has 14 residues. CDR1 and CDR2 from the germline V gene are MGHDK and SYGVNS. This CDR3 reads CASSISGGTDTQYF. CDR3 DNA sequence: TGTGCCAGCAGCATAAGCGGAGGCACAGATACGCAGTATTTT.

CDR3 in amino acids: CAIRAGQANTEAFF. CDR3 DNA: TGTGCCATCAGGGCCGGACAGGCGAACACTGAAGCTTTCTTT. The chain couples TRBV10-3 to TRBJ1-1; 7 bases match TRBD1. With 6 bases clipped from V and 1 base from J, the junction kept 5 bases outside the gene matches. The germline V gene has CDR1 ENHRY and CDR2 SYGVKD. The CDR3 is 14 residues long.

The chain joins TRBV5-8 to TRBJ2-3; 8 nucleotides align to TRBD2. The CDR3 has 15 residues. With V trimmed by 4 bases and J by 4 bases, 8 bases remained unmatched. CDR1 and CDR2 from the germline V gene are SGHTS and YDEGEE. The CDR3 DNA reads TGTGCCAGCAGCCTAGCGGGCGGGGGCTCAGATACGCAGTATTTT. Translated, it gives CASSLAGGGSDTQYF.

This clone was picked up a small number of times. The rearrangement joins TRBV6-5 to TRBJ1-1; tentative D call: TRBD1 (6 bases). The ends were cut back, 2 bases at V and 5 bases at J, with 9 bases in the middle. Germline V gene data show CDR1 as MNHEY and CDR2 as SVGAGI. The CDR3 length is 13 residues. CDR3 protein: CASSYVGGTEAFF. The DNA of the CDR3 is TGTGCCAGCAGTTACGTAGGGGGAACTGAAGCTTTCTTT.

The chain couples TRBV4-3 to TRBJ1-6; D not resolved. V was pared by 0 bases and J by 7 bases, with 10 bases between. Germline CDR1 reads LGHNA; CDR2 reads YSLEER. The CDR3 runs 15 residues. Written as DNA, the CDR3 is TGCGCCAGCAGCCAAGACCAACTAGCAAATTCACCCCTCCACTTT. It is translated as CASSQDQLANSPLHF.

This chain's CDR3 is CATGIAGISGNTIYF. The CDR3 DNA sequence: TGTGCCACAGGGATAGCAGGGATCTCTGGAAACACCATATATTTT. This rearrangement joins TRBV6-5 to TRBJ1-3; D perhaps matches TRBD1 (5 bases). The CDR3 runs 15 residues. Between the trimmed V and J ends, which lost 10 bases and 0 bases, there was a span of 16 bases. The germline V gene has CDR1 MNHEY and CDR2 SVGAGI.

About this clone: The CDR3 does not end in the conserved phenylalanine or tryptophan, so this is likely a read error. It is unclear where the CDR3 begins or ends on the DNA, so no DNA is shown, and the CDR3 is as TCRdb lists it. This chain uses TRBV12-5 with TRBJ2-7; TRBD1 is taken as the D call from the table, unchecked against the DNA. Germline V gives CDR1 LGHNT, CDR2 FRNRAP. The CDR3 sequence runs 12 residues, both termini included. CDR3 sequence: CASGLGLNRDKL.